Each of the 31 T cell receptor beta chains below was sequenced from the same sample in a study of blood T cell repertoires in COVID-19 (TCRdb year 2020). Libraries came from the immunoSEQ multiplex PCR assay. The table was pulled from immuneACCESS by TCRdb, which kept in-frame rearrangements only. Such tables lose some clones; where checked, under half of the loss comes from unresolved V genes, and the rest has no known cause. For this sample there are about 270,000 clones; roughly 85% appear just once. The ten largest clones represent approximately 9.6% of the sample. The source material was PBMCs or T cells enriched from blood (not recorded which). All receptors come from a woman in her 50s with acute COVID-19.

CDR3 in amino acids: CASSRGRQETQYF. CDR3 DNA: TGTGCCAGCAGCCGTGGCCGCCAAGAGACCCAGTACTTC. The gene calls are TRBV7-6 and TRBJ2-5; D unclear. Germline CDR1 SGHVS, CDR2 FNYEAQ. The CDR3 consists of 13 residues. Trimming pared 5 bases from V and 1 base from J, leaving 8 bases between.

This clone came up a few times. This chain joins TRBV3-1 (or the pseudogene TRBV3-2) and TRBJ2-1; 11 nucleotides agree with TRBD2. J lost 0 bases, V lost 0 bases, and 16 bases had no gene match. CDR3 length: 22 residues. In germline, CDR1 is LGHDT, CDR2 YNNKEL (reference sequence). The CDR3 DNA sequence: TGTGCCAGCAGCCAAGATAGGGCTAGCGGGGGGTCATCGGCGAGCTCCTACAATGAGCAGTTCTTC. This gives the protein CASSQDRASGGSSASSYNEQFF.

The chain links TRBV5-1 to TRBJ2-7; 9 bases agree with TRBD1. The CDR3 sequence is 14 residues long. Germline lookup yields CDR1 SGHRS and CDR2 YFSETQ. After removal of 6 bases from V and 5 bases from J, the junction contained 9 bases not matched to a gene. This CDR3 reads CASTKTGGSHEQYF. The CDR3 DNA reads TGCGCCAGCACGAAGACAGGGGGTAGCCACGAGCAGTACTTC.

V and J are TRBV6-4 and TRBJ2-1; D is perhaps TRBD2 (5 bases). The CDR3 is 14 amino acids. CDR1 MRHNA and CDR2 SNTAGT come from the germline V gene. V lost 3 bases to trimming and J lost 6 bases, with 12 bases between them. The CDR3 loop reads CASSEASSRNEQFF. The CDR3, as DNA: TGTGCCAGCAGTGAGGCTAGCAGTCGCAATGAGCAGTTCTTC.

This clone was counted a single time. The chain uses TRBV7-8 and TRBJ2-1; the match to TRBD1 covers 9 bases. The CDR3 is 15 amino acids. The V and J ends lost 3 bases and 2 bases, in that order; junction bases with no gene match: 2. Looked up from germline, CDR1 is SGHVS and CDR2 is FQNEAQ. CDR3 sequence (DNA): TGTGCCAGCAGCTTTCGACAGGGGGCCTACAATGAGCAGTTCTTC. It codes for CASSFRQGAYNEQFF.

CDR3 nucleotides: TGTGCCAGCAGCTCCAGGGAGGGTGATTCACCCCTCCACTTT. It encodes CASSSREGDSPLHF. The chain recombines TRBV7-8 with TRBJ1-6, with a tentative D call TRBD1 (5 bases). V was pared by 4 bases and J by 8 bases, with 12 bases between. Germline values: CDR1 SGHVS, CDR2 FQNEAQ. The CDR3 covers 14 residues.

The chain employs TRBV7-3 and TRBJ2-3; 9 bases align to TRBD2. CDR1 SGHTA and CDR2 FQGTGA come from the germline V gene. V was pared by 0 bases and J by 1 base, with 2 bases of the junction left unmatched. This CDR3 contains 16 residues. The chain's CDR3 is CASSLTERGGTDTQYF. In nucleotides, the CDR3 is TGTGCCAGCAGCTTAACGGAGCGGGGGGGCACAGATACGCAGTATTTT.

The chain couples TRBV10-3 to TRBJ1-1, with TRBD1 matching 9 bases. This CDR3 is built from 16 residues. CDR1 is ENHRY and CDR2 is SYGVKD in the germline V gene. V gave up 4 bases and J gave up 6 bases; unmatched junction bases: 12. CDR3 sequence reads: CAISGRTGESEAEAFF. The CDR3 nucleotides read TGTGCCATCAGTGGACGGACAGGGGAAAGTGAGGCTGAAGCTTTCTTT.

J is TRBJ2-1 and V is TRBV12-3 or TRBV12-4, with 7 bases identical to TRBD1. This CDR3 contains 13 residues. With V trimmed by 11 bases and J by 3 bases, 7 bases remained unmatched. In DNA, the CDR3 is TGTGCCGCAGGGGGTGGGGACTACAATGAGCAGTTCTTC. Amino acids: CAAGGGDYNEQFF.

The rearrangement uses TRBV4-1 and TRBJ1-2; TRBD1 might be the D (5 bases). The CDR3 is made up of 14 amino acids. Germline V lookup: CDR1 MGHRA, CDR2 YSYEKL. Between the trimmed V and J ends, which lost 1 base and 6 bases, there was a span of 12 bases. The CDR3 bases are TGCGCCAGCAGCCAAGTAGGGGTAAGGGATGGCTACACCTTC. Translation gives CASSQVGVRDGYTF.

This clone was counted only a few times. The chain employs TRBV9 and TRBJ1-1; weak D call: TRBD1 (5 bases). V lost 0 bases and J lost 3, with 12 bases in between. The CDR3 spans 15 residues. The V gene's germline CDR1 is SGDLS and CDR2 YYNGEE. This CDR3 reads CASSVAGGQHTEAFF. The CDR3 DNA reads TGTGCCAGCAGCGTAGCGGGTGGACAACACACTGAAGCTTTCTTT.

V is TRBV7-2 and J is TRBJ2-1, with a possible D match to TRBD1 (5 bases). This CDR3 region has 15 residues. Germline CDR1 SGHTA, CDR2 FQGNSA. V gave up 3 bases and J gave up 4 bases, with 13 bases separating them. The CDR3 DNA reads as TGTGCCAGCAGCTTTCAGGGAAGTGGTTACAATGAGCAGTTCTTC. Its protein product is CASSFQGSGYNEQFF.

J is TRBJ2-1 and V is TRBV7-3; TRBD2 aligns across 13 bases. The CDR3 contains 17 residues. Germline assignment: CDR1 SGHTA and CDR2 FQGTGA. With 4 bases clipped from V and 5 bases from J, the junction kept 8 bases outside the gene matches. The CDR3 DNA reads as TGTGCCAGCAGCTCCTCCCCGGGACTAGCGGGGAACAATGAGCAGTTCTTC. It is translated as CASSSSPGLAGNNEQFF.

This chain links TRBV5-8 with TRBJ2-1; D unclear. Germline V lookup: CDR1 SGHTS, CDR2 YDEGEE. V was trimmed by 0 bases and J by 3 bases, leaving 10 bases between them. The CDR3 is 15 amino acids. CDR3 nucleotide sequence: TGTGCCAGCAGCTTGGGTTCAAGCTACTACAATGAGCAGTTCTTC. Translation: CASSLGSSYYNEQFF.

The gene calls are TRBV11-1 and TRBJ2-7; D is possibly TRBD1 (7 bases). From germline, CDR1 is SGHAT and CDR2 FQDESV (reference sequence). Trimming removed 6 bases from V and 3 bases from J, with 18 bases in between. There are 15 residues in the CDR3. Here the CDR3 reads CASSITPGGSYEQYF. In DNA, the CDR3 is TGTGCCAGCAGTATTACTCCAGGGGGGAGCTACGAGCAGTACTTC.

J is TRBJ2-1 and V is TRBV14; 10 nucleotides align to TRBD2. V shed 4 bases and J 1 base; nucleotides not matched to a gene: 4. This CDR3 spans 16 amino acids. CDR1 SGHDN and CDR2 FVKESK come from the germline V gene. The CDR3 region has the DNA TGTGCCAGCAGCCTATATAGCGGGGGGTCCTACAATGAGCAGTTCTTC. This translates into CASSLYSGGSYNEQFF.

The chain is built from TRBV7-2 and TRBJ1-2; the match to TRBD1 covers 9 bases. V was pared by 5 bases and J by 5 bases, with 12 bases of the junction left unmatched. The CDR3 runs to 16 residues. From germline, CDR1 is SGHTA and CDR2 FQGNSA. CDR3 bases: TGTGCCAGCAGCACGAAGTCCGGGACAGGGTGGTATGGCTACACCTTC. Amino acid sequence: CASSTKSGTGWYGYTF.

V gene TRBV24-1 combines with J gene TRBJ1-5, with D perhaps TRBD1 (5 bases). Germline assignment: CDR1 KGHDR and CDR2 SFDVKD. CDR3 length equals 13 residues. With 5 bases removed from V and 6 bases from J, the gap between germline ends came to 10 bases. The CDR3 is CATSAGGFQPQHF. CDR3 nucleotides: TGTGCCACCAGTGCCGGGGGTTTTCAGCCCCAGCATTTT.

The chain carries TRBV6-5 and TRBJ2-3, with a weak D call TRBD1 (6 bases). Germline lookup yields CDR1 MNHEY and CDR2 SVGAGI. The CDR3 runs 14 residues. With 7 bases removed from V and 6 bases from J, the gap between germline ends came to 17 bases. CDR3 region: CASKEGGSPDTQYF. CDR3 nucleotides: TGTGCCAGCAAGGAAGGGGGAAGCCCGGATACGCAGTATTTT.

This chain's CDR3 is CASSPGQGALMETFF. The CDR3 bases are TGTGCCAGCTCACCGGGACAGGGGGCTCTGATGGAAACTTTCTTT. This chain links TRBV18 with TRBJ1-1, with 12 positions matching TRBD1. Losses at the gene ends were 3 bases for V and 12 bases for J; bases not matched to a gene: 11. The CDR3 runs to 15 residues. Germline CDR1 reads KGHSH; CDR2 reads LQKENI.

This chain connects TRBV4-3 to TRBJ1-4; D ambiguous. CDR1 and CDR2 from the germline V gene are LGHNA and YSLEER. This CDR3 comprises 14 residues. With 6 bases removed from V and 4 bases from J, the gap between germline ends came to 12 bases. The CDR3, as DNA: TGCGCCAGCAGTCCGAACGGACTTAATGAAAAACTGTTTTTT. Translating it yields CASSPNGLNEKLFF.

In its sample, this clone was seen a few times. The chain recombines TRBV6-5 with TRBJ2-1, with 10 bases that match TRBD2. CDR1 is MNHEY, CDR2 SVGAGI, per germline. The length of the CDR3 is 14 residues. With V trimmed by 5 bases and J by 6 bases, 4 bases remained unmatched. DNA for the CDR3: TGTGCCAGCAGTCCAGCGGGGGGGCGCAATGAGCAGTTCTTC. Protein sequence: CASSPAGGRNEQFF.

This clone was detected only once. The chain is built from TRBV2 and TRBJ1-2; a weak D match, TRBD1 (6 bases). Germline CDR1 reads SNHLY; CDR2 reads FYNNEI. V was clipped by 4 bases and J by 4 bases, with 13 bases between them. The CDR3 has 14 residues. The CDR3 DNA reads TGTGCCAGCAGTGGGGACATGTTCGGCTATGGCTACACCTTC. Translated: CASSGDMFGYGYTF. Using reference TRBV2 and TRBJ1-2 for the parts outside the CDR3, the full variable domain is EPEVTQTPSHQVTQMGQEVILRCVPISNHLYFYWYRQILGQKVEFLVSFYNNEISEKSEIFDDQFSVERPDGSNFTLKIRSTKLEDSAMYFCASSGDMFGYGYTFGSGTRLTVV.

The chain employs TRBV7-2 and TRBJ2-3, with TRBD2 identical over 11 bases. In germline, CDR1 is SGHTA, CDR2 FQGNSA. V lost 5 bases, J lost 9 bases, and 10 bases stayed unmatched. This CDR3 contains 15 residues. CDR3 coding DNA: TGTGCCAGCAGCCCTGGACTAGCGGGCCTCTGGACGCAGTATTTT. The encoded protein is CASSPGLAGLWTQYF.

The chain couples TRBV7-8 to TRBJ1-2; 9 positions agree with TRBD1. The CDR3 runs 16 residues. Trimming removed 5 bases from V and 4 bases from J; junction bases left unmatched: 11. In germline, CDR1 is SGHVS, CDR2 FQNEAQ. CDR3 nucleotide sequence: TGTGCCAGCAGCCTGGGAGGAGGACAGGGGACCTATGGCTACACCTTC. This encodes CASSLGGGQGTYGYTF.

Concerning this clone: Since a much larger clone is just one base distant, this may be a read error. This chain links TRBV5-6 with TRBJ1-3, with 7 positions matching TRBD1. There are 14 residues in the CDR3. After removal of 4 bases from V and 2 bases from J, the junction contained 3 bases not matched to a gene. CDR1 SGHDT and CDR2 YYEEEE come from the germline V gene. CDR3 DNA: TGTGCCAGCAGCAGAGACAGGGCTGGAAACACCATATATTTT. Its protein is CASSRDRAGNTIYF.

This clone was seen a single time. V is TRBV9 and J is TRBJ1-4; TRBD1 aligns across 7 bases. The CDR3 runs 15 residues. Germline V gene lookup returns CDR1 SGDLS and CDR2 YYNGEE. Trimming cost V 4 bases and J 5 bases; bases outside gene matches: 8. The CDR3, as DNA: TGTGCCAGCAGCAAGGGACAGCGCCTAAATGAAAAACTGTTTTTT. It translates to CASSKGQRLNEKLFF.

The gene calls are TRBV9 and TRBJ1-1; 7 nucleotides align to TRBD1. CDR1 SGDLS and CDR2 YYNGEE come from the germline V gene. V gave up 3 bases and J gave up 4 bases; unmatched junction bases: 9. The CDR3 is made up of 15 amino acids. Here the CDR3 reads CASSEQTGLGTEAFF. The DNA for the CDR3 is TGTGCCAGCAGCGAGCAGACAGGGTTGGGCACTGAAGCTTTCTTT.

On this clone: Additional DNA sequences in this sample encode the identical CDR3. J is TRBJ1-2 and V is TRBV12-3 or TRBV12-4; TRBD1 might be the D (5 bases). V was clipped by 2 bases and J by 1 base, with 5 bases between them. The CDR3 contains 13 residues. The CDR3 reads CASSLQGNYGYTF. The CDR3 coding sequence is TGTGCCAGCAGTTTACAGGGTAACTATGGCTACACCTTC.

The V call is TRBV3-1 (or the pseudogene TRBV3-2), the J call TRBJ1-6; TRBD1 might be the D (5 bases). Germline V CDR1 and CDR2: LGHDT, YNNKEL (reference sequence). The CDR3 runs 14 residues. The germline V and J ends were trimmed by 1 base and 10 bases, with 11 bases remaining between them. The CDR3 reads CASSQGVGASPLHF. CDR3 sequence (DNA): TGTGCCAGCAGCCAAGGAGTAGGGGCCTCACCCCTCCACTTT.

For the CDR3, the DNA is TGTGCCAGCAGCCCTACTGTCGGGTCTTCGGCCACGGGGATGAACACTGAAGCTTTCTTT. The encoded protein is CASSPTVGSSATGMNTEAFF. The gene calls are TRBV9 and TRBJ1-1; D remains ambiguous. Trimming shortened V by 4 bases and J by 0 bases, and 28 bases separated the two germline ends. CDR3 size: 20 residues. Germline CDR1 reads SGDLS; CDR2 reads YYNGEE.